This T cell receptor (beta chain) was sequenced for a study of T cell responses to AZD1222 COVID-19 vaccine. Findings of the study overall: The donors showed a predominance of white British ancestry and of females, with possible underestimation of clonal diversity. Spike-spanning, vaccine-associated CD4 TCRs were dominant at 160-218 and 743-854. Spike-specific TCR breadth and depth went up after people got two AZD1222 doses. The repertoires were collected only after the peak T cell response.

This clone was seen a few times. Antigen: not known. The CDR3 spans 16 residues. V was pared by 2 bases and J by 9 bases, with 20 bases between. Germline V gives CDR1 SNHLY, CDR2 FYNNEI. The table came from immunoSEQ multiplex PCR; TCRdb's copy has only in-frame clones and leaves some out. The sample has 130,000 to 150,000 clones; more than 85% are singletons. The TCR originated in an adult in good health. The specimen was peripheral blood, collected on day 0 of AZD1222 vaccination. The chain carries TRBV2 and TRBJ1-5, with unresolved D. The CDR3 region is CASSERLTSMGAPQHF. CDR3 nucleotides: TGTGCCAGCAGTGAAAGGCTCACTAGTATGGGTGCGCCCCAGCATTTT.